The present T cell receptor (delta chain) was sequenced within a study of human gamma delta and Vdelta1 T cells. Study-level results: Polyclonal Delta One T cells reportedly showed broad cytotoxic targeting of acute myeloid leukemia.

TCRdb re-called the PCR reads using CATT. The table lists 5,000 to 6,500 delta-chain clones, around 41% of them singletons. Details on this clone: Its antigen is unidentified.

Germline assignment: CDR1 TSWWSYY and CDR2 QGS. The CDR3 has 18 residues. The V segment lost 5 bases and the J segment 0 bases; nucleotides outside the gene matches: 10. Sequenced input: Vdelta1 gamma-delta T cells from blood grown in culture (DOT cells). The receptor comes from a human donor in good health. V gene TRDV1 combines with J gene TRDJ1, with 12 bases fitting TRDD3. CDR3 bases: TGTGCTCTTGGGATGTTACTGGGGGATACCCAGTACACCGATAAACTCATCTTT. Translation gives CALGMLLGDTQYTDKLIF.